This T cell receptor beta chain was identified during a study of CD8 T cells in ankylosing spondylitis. Study-level findings and limits: As reported, disease-linked clones showed significant enrichment in matched ankylosing spondylitis synovial fluid. In the blood and synovial fluid of reactive arthritis, some motif variants had been previously reported.

To note about this clonotype: Its specificity is unknown.

Library preparation for TCR beta used quantitative 5'-RACE with molecular barcodes. MiXCR, run by TCRdb on the 5' RACE reads, gives a single entry per CDR3 protein. In the table there are roughly 260,000 distinct CDR3 sequences, approximately 20% of which are singletons. The sequence came from a male donor with ankylosing spondylitis or in good health (not recorded which). The sequenced sample was blood, either unsorted or a sorted T cell fraction (not recorded which).

This chain's CDR3 is CAISEDSGRFTDTQYF. CDR3 DNA sequence: TGTGCCATCAGCGAGGATAGCGGGAGGTTCACAGATACGCAGTATTTT. The rearrangement links TRBV10-3 to TRBJ2-3, with TRBD2 matching over 10 bases. Germline-derived CDR1 and CDR2 are ENHRY and SYGVKD. CDR3 length equals 16 residues. The junction had 8 bases not matched to a gene; V was cut back by 6 bases and J by 2 bases.